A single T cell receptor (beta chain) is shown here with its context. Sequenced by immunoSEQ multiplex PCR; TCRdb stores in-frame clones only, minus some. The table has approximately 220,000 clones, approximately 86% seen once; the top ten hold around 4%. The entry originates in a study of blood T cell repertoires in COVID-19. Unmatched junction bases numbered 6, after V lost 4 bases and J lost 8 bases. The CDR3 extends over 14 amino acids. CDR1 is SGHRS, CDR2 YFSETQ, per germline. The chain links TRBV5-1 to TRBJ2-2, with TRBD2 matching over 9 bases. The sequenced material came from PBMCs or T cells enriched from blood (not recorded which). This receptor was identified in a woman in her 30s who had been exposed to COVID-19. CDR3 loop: CASSRGGAAGELFF. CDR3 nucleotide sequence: TGCGCCAGCAGCCGCGGGGGGGCGGCTGGGGAGCTGTTTTTT.